This TCR beta chain was sequenced in a study of T cells expressing NK-cell markers. About the study: CD3+CD56+NKG2C+, CD3+CD56+NKG2C- and CD3+CD56-NKG2C+ T cells, once sorted, supplied the TCR beta repertoires.

Researchers built TCR beta cDNA using 5'RACE template switching with UMIs. After re-calling the 5' RACE reads, TCRdb lists one entry per CDR3 protein, DNA absent. This sample's clone table lists 200,000 to 300,000 distinct CDR3 sequences. General observations from the study: A few donors likewise had their CD3+CD56-NKG2C+ fraction led by these clonotypes.

A remark on this clonotype: Its antigen remains unknown.

The germline V gene encodes CDR1 SQVTM and CDR2 ANQGSEA. The CDR3 loop spans 15 amino acids. The source of this sequence is a woman aged 18 to 75 in good health. The chain uses TRBV29-1 and TRBJ2-7. The material sequenced was blood T cells: a sorted CD56 or NKG2C T cell subset, CD4+ or CD8+ T cells, or bulk PBMC T cells (not recorded which). CDR3 loop: CSVEDLGQASYEQYF.